Listed below are T cell receptor beta chains from one sample, sequenced in a study of blood T cell repertoires in COVID-19. Data came from immunoSEQ multiplex PCR; TCRdb stores just in-frame clones and leaves some out. Of approximately 93,000 clones listed, roughly 88% were seen once; the top ten hold about 0.51%. The sequenced material came from peripheral blood. All receptors derive from a man between 60 and 75 years old with acute or convalescent COVID-19. The CDR3 runs from the conserved cysteine through the conserved F or W. A D gene is named only where the DNA matches it firmly. Not every row has a clone size; where given, it reads once, few, many or a size class.

>TRBJ2-1|TRBV5-6|TRBD1|.|17
CASSSQLPGQDYNEQFF
TGTGCCAGCAGCTCCCAATTACCGGGACAGGACTACAATGAGCAGTTCTTC
>TRBJ1-2|TRBV5-1|TRBD1|once|13
CASSLGQGNGYTF
TGCGCCAGCAGCTTGGGACAGGGTAATGGCTACACCTTC
>TRBJ1-5|TRBV6-2/TRBV6-3|TRBD1|once|18
CASSYSNFRGRSNQPQHF
TGTGCCAGCAGTTACTCGAACTTCAGGGGGCGATCGAATCAGCCCCAGCATTTT
>TRBJ2-5|TRBV5-4|TRBD1|.|15
CASSFLGQGEETQYF
TGTGCCAGCAGCTTTCTGGGACAGGGAGAAGAGACCCAGTACTTC
>TRBJ2-2|TRBV5-1|.|.|15
CASSWGQGTVGELFF
TGCGCCAGCAGCTGGGGGCAGGGGACGGTCGGGGAGCTGTTTTTT
>TRBJ1-5|TRBV3-1/TRBV3-2|.|.|13
CASSWDSGKPQHF
TGTGCCAGCAGCTGGGACTCGGGTAAGCCCCAGCATTTT
>TRBJ1-2|TRBV5-1|.|.|13
CASSLARGDGYTF
TGCGCCAGCAGCTTGGCCAGGGGAGATGGCTACACCTTC
>TRBJ1-1|TRBV9|.|.|13
CASSVAPGTEAFF
TGTGCCAGCAGCGTAGCTCCGGGGACTGAAGCTTTCTTT
>TRBJ1-4|TRBV19|.|.|14
CASTRTGGDEKLFF
TGTGCCAGTACCCGGACGGGAGGCGATGAAAAACTGTTTTTT
>TRBJ2-2|TRBV5-1|TRBD1|once|16
CASSLRQGARTGELFF
TGCGCCAGCAGCCTTCGACAGGGGGCACGTACCGGGGAGCTGTTTTTT
>TRBJ2-2|TRBV6-1|TRBD1|.|15
CASSEGQTNTGELFF
TGTGCCAGCAGTGAGGGACAGACGAACACCGGGGAGCTGTTTTTT
>TRBJ2-5|TRBV7-9|.|once|14
CASARSPAKETQYF
TGTGCCAGCGCAAGATCTCCTGCGAAAGAGACCCAGTACTTC
>TRBJ1-3|TRBV3-1/TRBV3-2|.|.|15
CASSTDGSSGNTIYF
TGTGCCAGCAGCACAGACGGGAGCTCTGGAAACACCATATATTTT
>TRBJ1-5|TRBV6-5|TRBD1|.|15
CASRGTARSNQPQHF
TGTGCCAGCAGGGGGACAGCACGTAGCAATCAGCCCCAGCATTTT
>TRBJ2-7|TRBV27|TRBD1|once|14
CASSRQGSSYEQYF
TGTGCCAGCAGTAGACAGGGCAGCTCCTACGAGCAGTACTTC
>TRBJ1-2|TRBV19|TRBD1|.|16
CASSIVGTGHRYGYTF
TGTGCCAGTAGTATAGTGGGGACAGGGCATCGCTATGGCTACACCTTC
>TRBJ2-1|TRBV7-3|TRBD1|once|16
CASSNNRGRVGNEQFF
TGTGCCAGCAGCAACAACAGGGGGCGAGTCGGTAATGAGCAGTTCTTC
>TRBJ2-1|TRBV6-6|TRBD2|.|13
CASSRGSEGEQFF
TGTGCCAGCAGTCGCGGGAGTGAGGGTGAGCAGTTCTTC
>TRBJ2-7|TRBV9|TRBD2|.|13
CASASGTSYEQYF
TGTGCCAGCGCGAGCGGGACCTCCTACGAGCAGTACTTC
>TRBJ1-6|TRBV11-2|.|.|14
CASSLEFPGSPLHF
TGTGCCAGCAGCTTAGAATTTCCGGGTTCACCCCTCCACTTT
>TRBJ1-5|TRBV10-3|TRBD1|.|14
CAISSQGADQPQHF
TGTGCCATCAGCTCACAGGGGGCTGATCAGCCCCAGCATTTT
>TRBJ2-3|TRBV9|.|.|18
CASSATLGAGATTDTQYF
TGTGCCAGCAGCGCCACCTTAGGAGCGGGCGCTACCACAGATACGCAGTATTTT
>TRBJ2-1|TRBV7-9|.|.|15
CASSLVAGVVNEQFF
TGTGCCAGCAGCTTAGTGGCAGGGGTGGTCAATGAGCAGTTCTTC
>TRBJ1-4|TRBV19|.|.|16
CASSILQEVTNEKLFF
TGTGCCAGTAGTATCCTCCAGGAGGTAACTAATGAAAAACTGTTTTTT
>TRBJ1-3|TRBV5-1|.|.|15
CASSPLAGTGNTIYF
TGCGCCAGCAGCCCTCTGGCAGGGACTGGAAACACCATATATTTT
>TRBJ2-3|TRBV5-1|TRBD2|.|16
CASSFSGAGGGDTQYF
TGCGCCAGCAGCTTCTCCGGGGCGGGAGGTGGAGATACGCAGTATTTT
>TRBJ1-2|TRBV11-2|.|.|14
CASSPNPSGFGYTF
TGTGCCAGCAGCCCAAACCCATCAGGGTTTGGCTACACCTTC
>TRBJ2-1|TRBV19|TRBD2|.|15
CASSMSGGAIHEQFF
TGTGCCAGTAGTATGAGCGGGGGGGCTATCCATGAGCAGTTCTTC
>TRBJ2-7|TRBV27|.|.|13
CASSSSGGYEQYF
TGTGCCAGCAGTTCTTCAGGGGGGTACGAGCAGTACTTC
>TRBJ1-1|TRBV18|TRBD1|.|16
CASSQGREGANISAFF
TGTGCCAGCTCACAGGGGCGCGAGGGGGCTAACATCTCAGCTTTCTTT
>TRBJ1-5|TRBV6-6|.|few|14
CASSSSGVNQPQHF
TGTGCCAGCAGTTCATCCGGGGTCAATCAGCCCCAGCATTTT
>TRBJ1-1|TRBV9|.|.|14
CASSPLGGNTEAFF
TGTGCCAGCAGCCCGCTGGGGGGAAACACTGAAGCTTTCTTT
>TRBJ2-7|TRBV5-1|.|.|14
CASSLEADTYEQYF
TGCGCCAGCAGCTTGGAAGCGGATACCTACGAGCAGTACTTC
>TRBJ2-1|TRBV19|.|.|13
CASSISRDNEQFF
TGTGCCAGTAGTATATCCAGGGACAATGAGCAGTTCTTC
>TRBJ1-5|TRBV3-1/TRBV3-2|.|.|13
CASSHPGNQPQHF
TGTGCCAGCAGCCATCCAGGTAATCAGCCCCAGCATTTT
>TRBJ1-1|TRBV12-3/TRBV12-4|TRBD1|.|13
CASSLRTGDEAFF
TGTGCCAGCAGTTTGCGGACAGGAGATGAAGCTTTCTTT
>TRBJ2-1|TRBV9|.|.|15
CASSVDLTSYNEQFF
TGTGCCAGCAGCGTAGACTTAACCTCCTACAATGAGCAGTTCTTC
>TRBJ1-1|TRBV6-6|TRBD1|.|13
CASSYSGTVEAFF
TGTGCCAGCAGTTACTCAGGGACAGTTGAAGCTTTCTTT
>TRBJ1-3|TRBV5-1|TRBD1|few|15
CASSLGQGVGNTIYF
TGCGCCAGCAGCTTGGGACAGGGGGTTGGAAACACCATATATTTT